Following are 29 T cell receptor beta chains from one sample sequenced in a study of beta chain features in type 1 diabetes. Expressed TCRB transcripts were sequenced, since all the RNA that had been isolated was reverse transcribed. Profiled with immunoSEQ multiplex PCR; TCRdb holds only in-frame clones, not every one. The profile shows a few hundred thousand clones, 13% to 15% of them singletons. The sample taken for sequencing was central memory CD4+ T cells from blood. Receptors were obtained from a man aged 30 to 39 in good health.

The chain links TRBV5-1 to TRBJ2-2; D is ambiguous. Between the trimmed V and J ends, which lost 5 bases and 8 bases, there was a span of 10 bases. Germline V gene data show CDR1 as SGHRS and CDR2 as YFSETQ. There are 12 residues in the CDR3. CDR3 residues: CASSGSGGELFF. In DNA form, the CDR3 reads TGCGCCAGCAGTGGCAGTGGAGGGGAGCTGTTTTTT.

J is TRBJ2-1 and V is TRBV19, with a tentative D call TRBD2 (5 bases). The V gene lost 7 bases and the J gene lost 5 bases, with 21 bases spanning the gap. The germline gives CDR1 LNHDA, CDR2 SQIVND (reference sequence). CDR3 size: 16 residues. CDR3: CASKALRGSRNNEQFF. The CDR3 DNA is TGTGCCAGTAAGGCCCTCCGGGGAAGTAGAAACAATGAGCAGTTCTTC.

V is TRBV5-8 and J is TRBJ1-4; D perhaps matches TRBD1 (6 bases). Between the trimmed V and J ends, which lost 0 bases and 7 bases, there was a span of 16 bases. The CDR3 is 16 amino acids. Looked up from germline, CDR1 is SGHTS and CDR2 is YDEGEE. The CDR3 bases are TGTGCCAGCAGCTTGGCCTGGGGGGCGAGAGGTGAAAAACTGTTTTTT. Translating gives CASSLAWGARGEKLFF.

The chain carries TRBV9 and TRBJ1-2, with D uncertain. Trimming stripped 3 bases from V and 1 base from J, with 16 bases between. The CDR3 consists of 16 residues. Germline assignment: CDR1 SGDLS and CDR2 YYNGEE. CDR3 residues: CASSEGDWTLNYGYTF. The CDR3 coding sequence is TGTGCCAGCAGCGAAGGAGATTGGACTCTTAACTATGGCTACACCTTC.

V usage is TRBV5-1 and J usage is TRBJ1-2; D unclear. Germline V gene data show CDR1 as SGHRS and CDR2 as YFSETQ. V shed 0 bases and J shed 2 bases, with 5 bases lying between them. The length of the CDR3 is 13 residues. The CDR3 reads CASSLGENYGYTF. CDR3 DNA: TGCGCCAGCAGCTTGGGGGAAAACTATGGCTACACCTTC. The full variable domain, in which reference TRBV5-1 and TRBJ1-2 provide the parts outside the CDR3, is KAGVTQTPRYLIKTRGQQVTLSCSPISGHRSVSWYQQTPGQGLQFLFEYFSETQRNKGNFPGRFSGRQFSNSRSEMNVSTLELGDSALYLCASSLGENYGYTFGSGTRLTVV.

There are a few counts of this clone. The chain employs TRBV5-1 and TRBJ2-5; D is uncertain. V was shortened by 0 bases and J by 5 bases, with 8 bases between the two germline ends. Germline-derived CDR1 and CDR2 are SGHRS and YFSETQ. The CDR3 totals 13 residues. The CDR3, as DNA: TGCGCCAGCAGCTTGGACAGCGAGGAGACCCAGTACTTC. Translating it yields CASSLDSEETQYF.

The chain couples TRBV7-9 to TRBJ1-3; no firm D call. The V and J ends lost 1 base and 2 bases respectively, with 6 bases between them. Germline loops: CDR1 SEHNR, CDR2 FQNEAQ (reference sequence). The CDR3 contains 14 residues. The chain's CDR3 is CASSLGEPGNTIYF. DNA for the CDR3: TGTGCCAGCAGCTTAGGGGAACCTGGAAACACCATATATTTT.

In this sample, this clone turned up a few times. The chain joins TRBV11-3 to TRBJ2-5; 11 bases map to TRBD2. The trim removed 5 bases at V and 5 bases at J, leaving 13 bases unmatched. Germline V gives CDR1 SGHNT, CDR2 YENEEA. The CDR3 totals 17 residues. CDR3 loop: CASSLGSGGALTETQYF. CDR3 bases: TGTGCCAGCAGCCTTGGTAGCGGGGGGGCCTTAACGGAGACCCAGTACTTC.

This clone occurred a few times. The chain joins TRBV5-6 to TRBJ1-1; tentatively, D is TRBD1 (6 bases). This CDR3 comprises 14 residues. Germline V gene sequence: CDR1 SGHDT, CDR2 YYEEEE. The V and J ends lost 4 bases and 4 bases respectively, with 14 bases between them. CDR3 in amino acids: CASSQVRGRTEAFF. The DNA for the CDR3 is TGTGCCAGCAGCCAAGTCCGGGGGCGCACTGAAGCTTTCTTT.

J is TRBJ2-7 and V is TRBV6-5; D is ambiguous. Per germline, CDR1 MNHEY and CDR2 SVGAGI. V was shortened by 6 bases and J by 3 bases, with 18 bases between the two germline ends. The CDR3 is made up of 15 amino acids. CDR3 DNA: TGTGCCAGCAGCAGACCGTTTCGGAGCCACTACGAGCAGTACTTC. Translated, it gives CASSRPFRSHYEQYF.

The rearrangement uses TRBV9 and TRBJ2-5; TRBD2 matches at 12 bases. This CDR3 region has 16 residues. V gave up 0 bases and J gave up 4 bases; unmatched junction bases: 4. CDR1 and CDR2 (germline): SGDLS, YYNGEE. The CDR3 loop is CASSVAPSGGGETQYF. CDR3 nucleotide sequence: TGTGCCAGCAGCGTAGCTCCTAGCGGGGGGGGAGAGACCCAGTACTTC. The full variable domain, its missing parts supplied by reference TRBV9 and TRBJ2-5, is DSGVTQTPKHLITATGQRVTLRCSPRSGDLSVYWYQQSLDQGLQFLIQYYNGEERAKGNILERFSAQQFPDLHSELNLSSLELGDSALYFCASSVAPSGGGETQYFGPGTRLLVL.

The chain combines TRBV6-5 with TRBJ1-5; TRBD1 is a possible D gene (6 bases). The CDR3 runs 14 residues. V lost 5 bases and J lost 6, with 14 bases in between. Germline V gives CDR1 MNHEY, CDR2 SVGAGI. The CDR3 protein is CASSGWGALQPQHF. In DNA form, the CDR3 reads TGTGCCAGCAGTGGATGGGGGGCCCTTCAGCCCCAGCATTTT.

This clone showed up just a few times. The chain employs TRBV2 and TRBJ1-4; D not resolved. The germline gives CDR1 SNHLY, CDR2 FYNNEI. V was pared by 4 bases and J by 7 bases, with 13 bases between. The CDR3 covers 14 residues. The CDR3 here is CASSVVQSGEKLFF. The CDR3 DNA reads TGTGCCAGCAGTGTCGTACAATCCGGTGAAAAACTGTTTTTT.

This clone occurred a few times. The CDR3 nucleotides read TGTGCCAGTAGTATCCCGGGAGACAGGGCGTATGGCTACACCTTC. Protein: CASSIPGDRAYGYTF. The chain recombines TRBV19 with TRBJ1-2; TRBD1 matches at 7 bases. CDR3 length: 15 amino acids. Looked up from germline, CDR1 is LNHDA and CDR2 is SQIVND (reference sequence). Trimming at V came to 3 bases and at J to 5 bases, leaving 9 bases not matched to a gene.

Details on this clone: Other nucleotide sequences in the sample specify the same CDR3. The chain combines TRBV5-1 with TRBJ2-5; 9 bases align to TRBD1. Germline loops: CDR1 SGHRS, CDR2 YFSETQ. Trimming cost V 4 bases and J 4 bases; bases outside gene matches: 2. The CDR3 loop spans 13 amino acids. CDR3 loop: CASSLGQGETQYF. The CDR3, as DNA: TGCGCCAGCAGCCTGGGACAGGGAGAGACCCAGTACTTC.

Note on this clone: The junction differs from germline at one of its ends, possibly a read error. Other DNA sequences of this sample code for an identical CDR3. The chain is built from TRBV5-4 and TRBJ1-2, with 8 nucleotides matching TRBD1. From germline, CDR1 is SGHNT and CDR2 YYREEE (reference sequence). The CDR3 runs 13 residues. The CDR3 region is CASSLDGQGGYTF. DNA of the CDR3: TGCGCCAGCAGCTTGGATGGACAGGGCGGCTACACCTTC.

This clone was observed a few times. The chain joins TRBV7-8 to TRBJ1-1; D unresolved. V lost 5 bases to trimming and J lost 3 bases, with 10 bases between them. This CDR3 spans 13 amino acids. Germline values: CDR1 SGHVS, CDR2 FQNEAQ. CDR3 bases: TGTGCCAGCAGCACCGACACGCACACTGAAGCTTTCTTT. It yields the protein CASSTDTHTEAFF.

The rearrangement links TRBV5-5 to TRBJ2-5; D not certain. CDR3 length equals 13 residues. The V gene lost 1 base and the J gene lost 2 bases, with 6 bases spanning the gap. Germline lookup yields CDR1 SGHKS and CDR2 YYEKEE (reference sequence). Here the CDR3 reads CASSLMGQETQYF. The CDR3 DNA follows: TGTGCCAGCAGCTTGATGGGTCAAGAGACCCAGTACTTC. Based on the CDR3 plus reference TRBV5-5 and TRBJ2-5, the full variable domain is DAGVTQSPTHLIKTRGQQVTLRCSPISGHKSVSWYQQVLGQGPQFIFQYYEKEERGRGNFPDRFSARQFPNYSSELNVNALLLGDSALYLCASSLMGQETQYFGPGTRLLVL.

This chain links TRBV27 with TRBJ1-6; 7 positions match TRBD1. The trim removed 5 bases at V and 0 bases at J, leaving 13 bases unmatched. Per the germline V gene, CDR1 is MNHEY and CDR2 is SMNVEV (reference sequence). The CDR3 loop spans 19 amino acids. The CDR3 nucleotides are TGTGCCAGCAGTCAAGTAAGGACAGGTCGCCGCTCCTATAATTCACCCCTCCACTTT. Translated, it gives CASSQVRTGRRSYNSPLHF.

In this sample, this clone turned up a few times. The chain joins TRBV7-2 to TRBJ1-5; D remains unclear. Per germline, CDR1 SGHTA and CDR2 FQGNSA. The CDR3 is made up of 13 amino acids. V shed 1 base and J shed 7 bases, with 8 bases lying between them. The CDR3 DNA sequence: TGTGCCAGCAGCTTAGAATCTCAGCAGCCCCAGCATTTT. It encodes CASSLESQQPQHF.

This clone was seen many times. V is TRBV27 and J is TRBJ1-4; TRBD1 is a possible D gene (6 bases). The CDR3 length is 14 residues. Trimming took off 9 bases at V and 3 bases at J, with 14 bases between the two ends. Per germline, CDR1 MNHEY and CDR2 SMNVEV (reference sequence). CDR3 sequence reads: CARTPGASNEKLFF. The CDR3 region has the DNA TGTGCCAGGACCCCAGGGGCGTCTAATGAAAAACTGTTTTTT.

This clone was detected ten times or more. V and J are TRBV7-2 and TRBJ2-7, with 7 nucleotides matching TRBD2. Germline trimming cut 4 bases from V and 2 bases from J; bases unmatched to any gene: 5. This CDR3 has 14 residues. CDR1 and CDR2 from the germline V gene are SGHTA and FQGNSA. The CDR3 protein is CASSSSGTTYEQYF. CDR3 in DNA: TGTGCCAGCAGCTCATCTGGGACTACCTACGAGCAGTACTTC.

The sample holds a few counts of this clone. CDR3 region: CASSLGAGTTDTQYF. The CDR3 DNA sequence: TGCGCCAGCAGCTTGGGTGCGGGAACGACAGATACGCAGTATTTT. V is TRBV5-1 and J is TRBJ2-3, with a tentative D call TRBD2 (6 bases). V was pared by 0 bases and J by 3 bases, with 11 bases between. Germline CDR1 SGHRS, CDR2 YFSETQ. The CDR3 is 15 amino acids.

This clone was counted a few times. The chain carries TRBV10-3 and TRBJ2-7; 9 nucleotides agree with TRBD1. With 10 bases clipped from V and 6 bases from J, the junction kept 10 bases outside the gene matches. Germline CDR1 and CDR2: ENHRY and SYGVKD. CDR3 length equals 13 residues. The CDR3 sequence is CASSAGTGFEQYF. The CDR3 coding sequence is TGTGCCAGCAGCGCCGGGACAGGGTTCGAGCAGTACTTC.

Many counts were recorded for this clone. CDR3 coding DNA: TGTGCCAGCAGCTTGGACAGGGGTTTCTCGGATTCGGACGAGCAGTACTTC. Protein product: CASSLDRGFSDSDEQYF. The chain is built from TRBV5-4 and TRBJ2-7; 7 bases are a match to TRBD1. Germline assignment: CDR1 SGHNT and CDR2 YYREEE (reference sequence). V shed 0 bases, J shed 5 bases, and the junction held 14 bases outside the gene matches. The CDR3 loop spans 17 amino acids.

This clone occurred a few times. The chain uses TRBV20-1 and TRBJ1-1; D not certain. V was clipped by 6 bases and J by 3 bases, with 8 bases between them. CDR3 length equals 11 residues. Germline assignment: CDR1 DFQATT and CDR2 SNEGSKA (reference sequence). The CDR3 spells CSAVSHTEAFF. For the CDR3, the DNA is TGCAGTGCAGTCAGTCACACTGAAGCTTTCTTT.

The CDR3 reads CASSGNGRSNEQFF. For the CDR3, the DNA is TGCGCCAGCAGTGGGAATGGACGATCCAATGAGCAGTTCTTC. This chain connects TRBV5-1 to TRBJ2-1; D ambiguous. CDR3 length equals 14 residues. V lost 5 bases and J lost 6, with 15 bases in between. The germline gives CDR1 SGHRS, CDR2 YFSETQ.

The V gene is TRBV7-9, the J gene TRBJ2-2; no clear D gene. This CDR3 region has 14 residues. V was cut by 7 bases and J by 5 bases, with 14 bases left in between. The germline gives CDR1 SEHNR, CDR2 FQNEAQ (reference sequence). The CDR3 loop is CASTPPGRTGELFF. CDR3 DNA: TGTGCCAGCACCCCCCCAGGTCGGACCGGGGAGCTGTTTTTT.

The chain couples TRBV9 to TRBJ1-4; 10 positions agree with TRBD1. Per the germline V gene, CDR1 is SGDLS and CDR2 is YYNGEE. The CDR3 spans 15 residues. With 4 bases clipped from V and 5 bases from J, the junction kept 5 bases outside the gene matches. DNA for the CDR3: TGTGCCAGCAGCACCGGACAGGGGGGGAATGAAAAACTGTTTTTT. Its protein product is CASSTGQGGNEKLFF.